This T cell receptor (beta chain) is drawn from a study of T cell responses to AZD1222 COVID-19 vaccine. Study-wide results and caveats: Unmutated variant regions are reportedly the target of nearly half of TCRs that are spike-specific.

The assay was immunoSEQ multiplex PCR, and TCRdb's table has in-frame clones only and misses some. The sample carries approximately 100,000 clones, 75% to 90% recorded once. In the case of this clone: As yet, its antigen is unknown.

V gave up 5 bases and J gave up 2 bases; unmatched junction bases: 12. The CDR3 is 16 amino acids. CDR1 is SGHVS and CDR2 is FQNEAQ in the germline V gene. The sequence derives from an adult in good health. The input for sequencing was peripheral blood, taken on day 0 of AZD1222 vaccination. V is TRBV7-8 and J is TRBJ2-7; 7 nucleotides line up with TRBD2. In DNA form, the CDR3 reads TGTGCCAGCAGCCCACAACTTTCTAGCGGTGCCTACGAGCAGTACTTC. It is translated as CASSPQLSSGAYEQYF.